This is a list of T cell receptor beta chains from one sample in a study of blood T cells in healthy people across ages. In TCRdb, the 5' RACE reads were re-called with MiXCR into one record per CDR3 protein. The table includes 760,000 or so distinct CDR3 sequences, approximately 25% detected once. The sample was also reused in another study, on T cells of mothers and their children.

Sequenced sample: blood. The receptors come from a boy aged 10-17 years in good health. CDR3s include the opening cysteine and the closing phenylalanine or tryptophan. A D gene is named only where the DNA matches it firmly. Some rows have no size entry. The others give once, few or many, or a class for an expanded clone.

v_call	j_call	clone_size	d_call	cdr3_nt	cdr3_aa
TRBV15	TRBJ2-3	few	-	TGTGCCACCAGCAGAGATCCCCGGGGGAGTGCAGATACGCAGTATTTT	CATSRDPRGSADTQYF
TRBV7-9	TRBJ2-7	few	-	TGTGCCAGCAGCCCTCGGGACTCCTACGGGCAGTACTTC	CASSPRDSYGQYF
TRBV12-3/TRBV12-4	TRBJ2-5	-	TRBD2	TGTGCCAGCAGTTTGCTAGCGGGGGCCTCTGGGGAGACCCAGTACTTC	CASSLLAGASGETQYF
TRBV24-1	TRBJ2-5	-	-	TGTGCCACCAGTGATTTAGGAGGGGGAGAGACCCAGTACTTC	CATSDLGGGETQYF
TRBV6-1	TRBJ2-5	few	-	TGTGCCAGCAGTGAAGCGCCCAGGGCCCCTCAAGAGACCCAGTACTTC	CASSEAPRAPQETQYF
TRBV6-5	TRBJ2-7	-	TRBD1	TGTGCCAGCACATGGGACAGGGGAGCCTACGAGCAGTACTTC	CASTWDRGAYEQYF
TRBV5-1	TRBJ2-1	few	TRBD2	TGCGCCAGCAGCTTGGCGGGACTAGCGGGAGGGAGTAAGAATGAGCAGTTCTTC	CASSLAGLAGGSKNEQFF
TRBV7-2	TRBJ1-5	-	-	TGTGCCAGCAGACCGTCGGTCAGCAATCAGCCCCAGCATTTT	CASRPSVSNQPQHF
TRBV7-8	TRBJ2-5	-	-	TGTGCCAGCAGCTGGGTACAGGGGGGGGAGACCCAGTACTTC	CASSWVQGGETQYF
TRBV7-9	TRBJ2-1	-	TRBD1	TGTGCCAGCAGCTCGGACAGGGCCCTCAATGAGCAGTTCTTC	CASSSDRALNEQFF
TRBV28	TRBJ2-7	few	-	TGTGCCAGCAGCTTCTTAGGGGCCTACGAGCAGTACTTC	CASSFLGAYEQYF
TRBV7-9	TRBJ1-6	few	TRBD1	TGTGCCAGCAGCCCTATGGACAGGGTGAATTCACCCCTCCACTTT	CASSPMDRVNSPLHF
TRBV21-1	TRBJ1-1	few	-	TGTGCCAGCAAAGGCCCCCCCTTCCACACTGAAGCTTTCTTT	CASKGPPFHTEAFF
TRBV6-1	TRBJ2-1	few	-	TGTGCCAGCAGTGACAGGTCCAATGAGCAGTTCTTC	CASSDRSNEQFF
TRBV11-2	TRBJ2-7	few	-	TGTGCCAGCAGCTTCGCAACGTTACCGTACGAGCAGTACTTC	CASSFATLPYEQYF
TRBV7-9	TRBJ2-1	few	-	TGTGCCAGCAGCTTTACGACAGAGGGGGAGTTCTTC	CASSFTTEGEFF
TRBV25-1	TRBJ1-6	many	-	TGTGCCAGCAGTGAAAGTTTAGGGTCCCTCCACTTT	CASSESLGSLHF
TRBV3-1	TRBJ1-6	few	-	TGTGCCAGCAGCGACCATCGGGATTATAATTCACCCCTCCACTTT	CASSDHRDYNSPLHF
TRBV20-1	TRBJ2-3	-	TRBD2	TGCAGTGCTAGGGGACTAGCGGGGGCCTTGGATACGCAGTATTTT	CSARGLAGALDTQYF
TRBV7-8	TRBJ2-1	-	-	TGTGCCAGCAGCTCGCAGCGGGACAAACATCCCTACAATGAGCAGTTCTTC	CASSSQRDKHPYNEQFF
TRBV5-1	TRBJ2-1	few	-	TGCGCCAGCAGCGCGAATACAGGGGACTACAATGAGCGGTTCTTC	CASSANTGDYNERFF
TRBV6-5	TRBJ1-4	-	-	TGTGCCAGCACCTCCTTCGGGGGAGCTAATGAAAAACTGTTTTTT	CASTSFGGANEKLFF
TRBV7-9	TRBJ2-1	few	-	TGTGCCAGCAGCTTAGTGGTAGACCATGAGCAGTTCTTC	CASSLVVDHEQFF
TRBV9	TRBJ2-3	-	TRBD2	TGTGCCAGCAGCCCCTGGACTAGCGGGGGTTTCACAGATACGCAGTATTTT	CASSPWTSGGFTDTQYF
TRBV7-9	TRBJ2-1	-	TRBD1	TGTGCCAGCAGCTCCCTAGGGACAGGGCAGGATGAGCAGTTCTTC	CASSSLGTGQDEQFF
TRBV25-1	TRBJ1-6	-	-	TGTGCCAGCAGTGAATGGTCAAGCTCCTATAATTCACCCCTCCACTTT	CASSEWSSSYNSPLHF
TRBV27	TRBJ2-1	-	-	TGTGCCAGCAGGTTGGGGGCGGGGCTTAACAATGAGCAGTTCTTC	CASRLGAGLNNEQFF
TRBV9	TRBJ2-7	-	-	TGTGCCAGCAGCGAGGGGAGGCAGAGAATATCCTACGAGCAGTACTTC	CASSEGRQRISYEQYF
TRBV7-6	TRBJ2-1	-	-	TGTGCCAGCAGTTCCACTCCCAATGAGCAGTTCTTC	CASSSTPNEQFF
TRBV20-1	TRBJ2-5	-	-	TGCAGTGCTAGGCGGGGCCCACAAGAGACCCAGTACTTC	CSARRGPQETQYF
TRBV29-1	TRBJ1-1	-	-	TGCAGCGTATCGGGGCTAATGAACACTGAAGCTTTCTTT	CSVSGLMNTEAFF
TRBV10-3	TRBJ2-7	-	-	TGTGCCATCAGGGCAGACACCCTATACGAGCAGTACTTC	CAIRADTLYEQYF
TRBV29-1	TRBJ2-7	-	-	TGCAGCGTTTGGTATAATTACGAGCAGTACTTC	CSVWYNYEQYF